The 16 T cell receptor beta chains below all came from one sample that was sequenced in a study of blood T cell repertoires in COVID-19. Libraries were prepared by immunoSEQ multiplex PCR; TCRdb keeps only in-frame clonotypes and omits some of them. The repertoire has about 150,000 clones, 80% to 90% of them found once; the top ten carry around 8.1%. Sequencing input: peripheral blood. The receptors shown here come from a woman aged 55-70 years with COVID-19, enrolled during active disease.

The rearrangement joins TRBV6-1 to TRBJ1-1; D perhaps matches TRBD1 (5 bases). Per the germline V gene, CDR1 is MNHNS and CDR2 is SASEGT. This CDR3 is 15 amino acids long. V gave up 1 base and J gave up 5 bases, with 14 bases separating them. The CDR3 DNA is TGTGCCAGCAGTGAAGAGGCCAGGGTGGGAACTGAAGCTTTCTTT. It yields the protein CASSEEARVGTEAFF.

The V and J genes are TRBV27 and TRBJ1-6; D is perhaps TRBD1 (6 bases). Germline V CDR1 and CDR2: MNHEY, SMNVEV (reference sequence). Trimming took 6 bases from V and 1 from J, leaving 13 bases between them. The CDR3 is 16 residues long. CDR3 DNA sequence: TGTGCCAGCAGCTCCTACAGGGCTTCCTATAATTCACCCCTCCACTTT. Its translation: CASSSYRASYNSPLHF.

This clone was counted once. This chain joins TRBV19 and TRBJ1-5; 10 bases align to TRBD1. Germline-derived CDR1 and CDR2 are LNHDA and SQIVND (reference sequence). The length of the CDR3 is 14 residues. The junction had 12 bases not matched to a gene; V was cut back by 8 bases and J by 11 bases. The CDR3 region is CASRGQGRGVAQHF. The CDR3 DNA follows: TGTGCCAGTCGGGGACAGGGGAGGGGTGTAGCCCAGCATTTT. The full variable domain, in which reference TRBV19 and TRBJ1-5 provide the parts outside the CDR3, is DGGITQSPKYLFRKEGQNVTLSCEQNLNHDAMYWYRQDPGQGLRLIYYSQIVNDFQKGDIAEGYSVSREKKESFPLTVTSAQKNPTAFYLCASRGQGRGVAQHFGDGTRLSIL.

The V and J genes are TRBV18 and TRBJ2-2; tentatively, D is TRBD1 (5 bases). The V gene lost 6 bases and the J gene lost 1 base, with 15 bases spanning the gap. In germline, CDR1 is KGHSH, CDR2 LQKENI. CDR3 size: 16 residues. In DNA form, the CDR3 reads TGTGCCAGCTCTCAAACAGATACAGGGAACACCGGGGAGCTGTTTTTT. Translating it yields CASSQTDTGNTGELFF.

CDR3 sequence (DNA): TGTGCCAGCAGTTTGGGACAGCAAGAGACCCAGTACTTC. It translates to CASSLGQQETQYF. This chain uses TRBV7-3 with TRBJ2-5, with 7 bases that match TRBD1. The CDR3 contains 13 residues. CDR1 SGHTA and CDR2 FQGTGA come from the germline V gene. Trimming at V came to 6 bases and at J to 2 bases, leaving 3 bases not matched to a gene.

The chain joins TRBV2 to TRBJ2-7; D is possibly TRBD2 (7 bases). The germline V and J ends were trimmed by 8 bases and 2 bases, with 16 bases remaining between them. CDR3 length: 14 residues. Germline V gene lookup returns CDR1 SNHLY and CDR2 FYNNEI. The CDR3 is CASGGDTRTYEQYF. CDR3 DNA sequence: TGTGCCAGCGGGGGGGACACCAGAACCTACGAGCAGTACTTC.

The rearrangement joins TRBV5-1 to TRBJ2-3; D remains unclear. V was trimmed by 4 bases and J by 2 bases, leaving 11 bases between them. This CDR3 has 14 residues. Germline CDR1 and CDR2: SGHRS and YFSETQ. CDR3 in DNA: TGCGCCAGCAGCCCTTATGCTATCACAGATACGCAGTATTTT. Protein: CASSPYAITDTQYF.

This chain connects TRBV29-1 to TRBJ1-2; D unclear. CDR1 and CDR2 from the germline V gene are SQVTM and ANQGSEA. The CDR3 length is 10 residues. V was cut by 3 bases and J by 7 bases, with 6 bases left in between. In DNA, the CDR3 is TGCAGCGTTGATTTTCGTGGCTACACCTTC. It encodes CSVDFRGYTF.

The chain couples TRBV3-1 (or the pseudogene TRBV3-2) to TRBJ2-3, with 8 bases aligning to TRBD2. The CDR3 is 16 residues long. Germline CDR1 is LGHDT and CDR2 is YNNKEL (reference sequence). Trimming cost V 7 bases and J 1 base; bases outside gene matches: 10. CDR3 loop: CASTSGRRGGTDTQYF. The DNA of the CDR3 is TGTGCCAGCACCTCAGGGCGGCGGGGGGGCACAGATACGCAGTATTTT.

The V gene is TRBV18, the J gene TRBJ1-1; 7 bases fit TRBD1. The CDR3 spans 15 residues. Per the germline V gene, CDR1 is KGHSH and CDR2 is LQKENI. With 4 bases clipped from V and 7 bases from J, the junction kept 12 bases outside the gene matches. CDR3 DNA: TGTGCCAGCTCACTACGGACAGGTACATACGATGAAGCTTTCTTT. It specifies CASSLRTGTYDEAFF.

CDR3 sequence (DNA): TGTGCCAGTCGGGGACAGGGGAATCAGCCCCAGCATTTT. This encodes CASRGQGNQPQHF. This chain joins TRBV19 and TRBJ1-5; the match to TRBD1 covers 10 bases. The CDR3 runs to 13 residues. The germline gives CDR1 LNHDA, CDR2 SQIVND (reference sequence). With 8 bases clipped from V and 4 bases from J, the junction kept 2 bases outside the gene matches.

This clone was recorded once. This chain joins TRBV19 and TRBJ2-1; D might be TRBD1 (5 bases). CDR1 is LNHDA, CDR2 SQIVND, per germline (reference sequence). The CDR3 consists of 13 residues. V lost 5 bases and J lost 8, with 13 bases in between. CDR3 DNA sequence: TGTGCCAGTAGTCCTACAGGCGTCCATGAGCAGTTCTTC. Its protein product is CASSPTGVHEQFF.

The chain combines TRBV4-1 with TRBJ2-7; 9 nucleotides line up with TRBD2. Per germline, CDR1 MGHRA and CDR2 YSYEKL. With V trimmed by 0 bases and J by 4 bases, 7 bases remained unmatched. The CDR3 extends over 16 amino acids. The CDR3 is CASSQDPASGVYEQYV. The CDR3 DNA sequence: TGCGCCAGCAGCCAAGATCCTGCTAGCGGGGTTTACGAGCAGTACGTC.

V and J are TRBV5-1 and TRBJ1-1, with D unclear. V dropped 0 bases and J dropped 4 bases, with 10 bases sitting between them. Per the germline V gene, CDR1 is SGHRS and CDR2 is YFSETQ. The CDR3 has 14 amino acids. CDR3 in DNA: TGCGCCAGCAGCTTGGCAGGCCGTCCCACTGAAGCTTTCTTT. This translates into CASSLAGRPTEAFF.

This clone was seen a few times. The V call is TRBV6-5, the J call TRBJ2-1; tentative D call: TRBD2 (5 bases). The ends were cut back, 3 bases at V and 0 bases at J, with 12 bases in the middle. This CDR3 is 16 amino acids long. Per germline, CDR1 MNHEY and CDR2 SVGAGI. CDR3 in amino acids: CASSYEGLSSYNEQFF. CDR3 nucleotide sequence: TGTGCCAGCAGTTATGAGGGCCTGAGCTCCTACAATGAGCAGTTCTTC.

The DNA for the CDR3 is TGTGCCAGTAGTATCTCTCCTTTGTACAATGAGCAGTTCTTC. Amino acids: CASSISPLYNEQFF. The chain couples TRBV19 to TRBJ2-1; unclear D gene. The germline CDR1 and CDR2 sequences are LNHDA and SQIVND (reference sequence). Trimming shortened V by 3 bases and J by 4 bases, and 10 bases separated the two germline ends. The CDR3 runs 14 residues. Combining the CDR3 with reference TRBV19 and TRBJ2-1 gives the whole variable domain DGGITQSPKYLFRKEGQNVTLSCEQNLNHDAMYWYRQDPGQGLRLIYYSQIVNDFQKGDIAEGYSVSREKKESFPLTVTSAQKNPTAFYLCASSISPLYNEQFFGPGTRLTVL.